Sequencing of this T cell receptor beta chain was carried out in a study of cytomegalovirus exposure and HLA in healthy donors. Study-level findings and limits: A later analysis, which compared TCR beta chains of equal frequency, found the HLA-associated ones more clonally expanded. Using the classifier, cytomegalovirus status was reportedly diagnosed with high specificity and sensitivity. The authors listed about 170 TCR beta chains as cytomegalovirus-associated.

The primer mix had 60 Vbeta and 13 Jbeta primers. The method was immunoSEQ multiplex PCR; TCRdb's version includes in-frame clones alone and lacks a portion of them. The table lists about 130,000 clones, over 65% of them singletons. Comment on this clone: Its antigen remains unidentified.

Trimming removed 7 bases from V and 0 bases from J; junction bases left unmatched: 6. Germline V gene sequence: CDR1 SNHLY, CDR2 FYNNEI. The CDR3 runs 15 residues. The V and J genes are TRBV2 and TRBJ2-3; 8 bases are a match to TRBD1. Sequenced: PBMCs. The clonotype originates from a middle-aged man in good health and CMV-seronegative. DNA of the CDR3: TGTGCCAGCACCCGACAGGGGACTAGCACAGATACGCAGTATTTT. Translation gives CASTRQGTSTDTQYF.